This passage covers 26 T cell receptor beta chains from one sample sequenced in a study of blood T cell repertoires in COVID-19. Libraries were prepared by immunoSEQ multiplex PCR; TCRdb keeps only in-frame clonotypes and omits some of them. The table has around 220,000 clones, approximately 84% seen once; the top ten hold about 7.8%. Input material: peripheral blood. Receptors originate from a woman of 80 years or more with COVID-19, enrolled during active disease.

The gene calls are TRBV4-1 and TRBJ1-5; D call uncertain. Germline loops: CDR1 MGHRA, CDR2 YSYEKL. V was trimmed by 0 bases and J by 1 base, leaving 16 bases between them. The CDR3 has 18 amino acids. CDR3 region: CASSQDNSLEMSNQPQHF. The CDR3 nucleotides are TGCGCCAGCAGCCAAGACAACAGCCTGGAAATGAGCAATCAGCCCCAGCATTTT.

The J gene is TRBJ1-6, the V gene TRBV5-1; 10 bases are shared with TRBD1. V shed 4 bases and J 10 bases; nucleotides not matched to a gene: 11. The germline CDR1 and CDR2 sequences are SGHRS and YFSETQ. The CDR3 has 16 residues. CDR3 protein: CASSLSSTGGLSPLHF. The CDR3 DNA sequence: TGCGCCAGCAGCCTATCGTCGACAGGGGGCTTGTCACCCCTCCACTTT. Based on the CDR3 plus reference TRBV5-1 and TRBJ1-6, the full variable domain is KAGVTQTPRYLIKTRGQQVTLSCSPISGHRSVSWYQQTPGQGLQFLFEYFSETQRNKGNFPGRFSGRQFSNSRSEMNVSTLELGDSALYLCASSLSSTGGLSPLHFGNGTRLTVT.

The V call is TRBV19, the J call TRBJ2-7; TRBD2 aligns across 12 bases. CDR1 is LNHDA and CDR2 is SQIVND in the germline V gene (reference sequence). The V segment lost 5 bases and the J segment 5 bases; nucleotides outside the gene matches: 7. This CDR3 region has 15 residues. CDR3 nucleotide sequence: TGTGCCAGTAGTGCGACTAGCGGGAGAAAGGACGAGCAGTACTTC. Encoded protein: CASSATSGRKDEQYF.

The chain recombines TRBV2 with TRBJ2-1, with a weak D call TRBD1 (5 bases). Germline assignment: CDR1 SNHLY and CDR2 FYNNEI. Trimming shortened V by 4 bases and J by 0 bases, and 10 bases separated the two germline ends. This CDR3 comprises 15 residues. The chain's CDR3 is CASSGQGSSYNEQFF. The DNA of the CDR3 is TGTGCCAGCAGTGGTCAGGGCTCCTCCTACAATGAGCAGTTCTTC.

This rearrangement joins TRBV5-4 to TRBJ1-1; TRBD1 agrees at 7 bases. This CDR3 has 16 amino acids. V gave up 4 bases and J gave up 1 base; unmatched junction bases: 10. The germline V gene has CDR1 SGHNT and CDR2 YYREEE (reference sequence). The CDR3 here is CASSRPLGTENTEAFF. CDR3 DNA sequence: TGTGCCAGCAGCCGCCCGCTCGGGACAGAGAACACTGAAGCTTTCTTT.

The rearrangement joins TRBV2 to TRBJ1-2; no reliable D call. V lost 6 bases to trimming and J lost 4 bases, with 9 bases between them. The CDR3 sequence is 12 residues long. Germline V gene data show CDR1 as SNHLY and CDR2 as FYNNEI. This chain's CDR3 is CASRQEFYGYTF. The CDR3 DNA reads TGTGCCAGCAGGCAGGAATTCTATGGCTACACCTTC.

V gene TRBV2 combines with J gene TRBJ2-7; 9 bases match TRBD1. CDR3 length: 15 amino acids. Germline values: CDR1 SNHLY, CDR2 FYNNEI. V was clipped by 6 bases and J by 6 bases; unmatched bases: 12. DNA for the CDR3: TGTGCCAGCAGACTACAGGGGGCGATCCTCCGCGAGCAGTACTTC. Its translation is CASRLQGAILREQYF. The complete variable domain, with remaining parts taken from reference TRBV2 and TRBJ2-7, reads EPEVTQTPSHQVTQMGQEVILRCVPISNHLYFYWYRQILGQKVEFLVSFYNNEISEKSEIFDDQFSVERPDGSNFTLKIRSTKLEDSAMYFCASRLQGAILREQYFGPGTRLTVT.

This chain uses TRBV6-5 with TRBJ2-4, with 12 bases fitting TRBD2. CDR3 length: 14 residues. CDR1 is MNHEY, CDR2 SVGAGI, per germline. The ends lost 6 bases at V and 15 bases at J; junction bases unmatched: 12. CDR3 protein: CASRSGLAGSFLYF. The CDR3 DNA reads TGTGCCAGCAGATCCGGACTAGCGGGATCCTTCCTGTACTTC.

This clone was recorded a few times. V is TRBV6-5 and J is TRBJ1-1; 7 positions agree with TRBD1. This CDR3 region has 13 residues. Germline V gene data show CDR1 as MNHEY and CDR2 as SVGAGI. V shed 6 bases and J 6 bases; nucleotides not matched to a gene: 7. CDR3 sequence (DNA): TGTGCCAGCAGCCAGGACAGGCTCGCTGAAGCTTTCTTT. This codes for CASSQDRLAEAFF.

The V call is TRBV9, the J call TRBJ2-2, with unresolved D. This CDR3 region has 12 residues. Germline V gene lookup returns CDR1 SGDLS and CDR2 YYNGEE. V was cut by 4 bases and J by 3 bases, with 4 bases left in between. This CDR3 reads CASSPYTGELFF. CDR3 nucleotide sequence: TGTGCCAGCAGCCCCTACACCGGGGAGCTGTTTTTT.

The rearrangement joins TRBV11-1 to TRBJ2-5; perhaps TRBD2 as D (5 bases). The germline V and J ends were trimmed by 5 bases and 2 bases, with 15 bases remaining between them. Germline assignment: CDR1 SGHAT and CDR2 FQDESV (reference sequence). The CDR3 runs to 15 residues. The CDR3 spells CASSTTAGVQETQYF. In nucleotides, the CDR3 is TGTGCCAGCAGCACGACCGCCGGGGTACAAGAGACCCAGTACTTC.

The CDR3: CAIRQTGANTEAFF. CDR3 bases: TGTGCCATCAGGCAGACAGGGGCGAACACTGAAGCTTTCTTT. The V gene is TRBV10-3, the J gene TRBJ1-1; the match to TRBD1 covers 8 bases. The CDR3 extends over 14 amino acids. With 6 bases clipped from V and 1 base from J, the junction kept 4 bases outside the gene matches. The germline V gene has CDR1 ENHRY and CDR2 SYGVKD.

The chain combines TRBV6-6 with TRBJ2-3, with 7 positions matching TRBD2. Germline assignment: CDR1 MNHNY and CDR2 SVGAGI (reference sequence). The CDR3 covers 15 residues. Trimming at V came to 3 bases and at J to 4 bases, leaving 7 bases not matched to a gene. The CDR3 region is CASSYGAGDADTQYF. Written as DNA, the CDR3 is TGTGCCAGCAGTTATGGGGCGGGAGACGCAGATACGCAGTATTTT.

V and J are TRBV3-1 (or the pseudogene TRBV3-2) and TRBJ1-4; TRBD1 aligns across 8 bases. Trimming cost V 4 bases and J 10 bases; bases outside gene matches: 5. The CDR3 loop spans 13 amino acids. CDR1 and CDR2 (germline): LGHDT, YNNKEL (reference sequence). The CDR3 DNA reads as TGTGCCAGCAGCCCCAGGGGGCAAGGAAAACTGTTTTTT. Translation: CASSPRGQGKLFF.

The gene calls are TRBV5-1 and TRBJ2-7, with D tentatively TRBD2 (5 bases). Per the germline V gene, CDR1 is SGHRS and CDR2 is YFSETQ. The CDR3 loop spans 14 amino acids. The V end lost 1 base, the J end lost 5 bases, and 13 bases lay between the germline ends. CDR3 region: CASSLSGGLDEQYF. In DNA, the CDR3 is TGCGCCAGCAGCTTGAGCGGTGGATTGGACGAGCAGTACTTC.

The V and J genes are TRBV5-1 and TRBJ2-1; 10 bases are a match to TRBD2. This CDR3 has 14 amino acids. CDR1 and CDR2 from the germline V gene are SGHRS and YFSETQ. The V segment lost 2 bases and the J segment 15 bases; nucleotides outside the gene matches: 11. The CDR3 DNA follows: TGCGCCAGCAGCTTACAGCGGGGGGGAGGAGATCTGTTCTTC. Translated, it gives CASSLQRGGGDLFF. Looking up the rest from reference TRBV5-1 and TRBJ2-1 gives the full variable domain: KAGVTQTPRYLIKTRGQQVTLSCSPISGHRSVSWYQQTPGQGLQFLFEYFSETQRNKGNFPGRFSGRQFSNSRSEMNVSTLELGDSALYLCASSLQRGGGDLFFGPGTRLTVL.

The genes are TRBV20-1 and TRBJ2-5, with 12 positions matching TRBD2. In germline, CDR1 is DFQATT, CDR2 SNEGSKA (reference sequence). The ends lost 5 bases at V and 12 bases at J; junction bases unmatched: 4. The CDR3 has 11 residues. This CDR3 is CSAPRTSGEYF. The CDR3, as DNA: TGCAGTGCTCCTCGGACTAGCGGGGAGTACTTC.

The gene calls are TRBV10-3 and TRBJ1-1, with 7 positions matching TRBD1. J gave up 5 bases and V 6 bases, and 12 bases lay outside the gene matches. This CDR3 contains 15 residues. Germline CDR1 ENHRY, CDR2 SYGVKD. The CDR3 sequence: CAIRRQGRGKTEAFF. The CDR3 nucleotides read TGTGCCATCAGACGACAGGGTAGAGGAAAGACTGAAGCTTTCTTT.

The chain is built from TRBV25-1 and TRBJ1-5; D not resolved. Germline CDR1 MGHDK, CDR2 SYGVNS. The V and J ends lost 4 bases and 1 base respectively, with 11 bases between them. The CDR3 runs to 15 residues. The CDR3 sequence is CASSAYGPSNQPQHF. In nucleotides, the CDR3 is TGTGCCAGCAGTGCTTACGGTCCAAGCAATCAGCCCCAGCATTTT.

The chain joins TRBV7-3 to TRBJ2-1, with 11 bases aligning to TRBD2. Germline V gene lookup returns CDR1 SGHTA and CDR2 FQGTGA. V shed 4 bases and J 3 bases; nucleotides not matched to a gene: 2. This CDR3 contains 15 residues. The CDR3, as DNA: TGTGCCAGCAGCTGGACTAGCGGGCTCTACAATGAGCAGTTCTTC. Translating it yields CASSWTSGLYNEQFF.

This clone has a handful of counts. The rearrangement uses TRBV5-1 and TRBJ2-1; 10 nucleotides line up with TRBD2. Germline-derived CDR1 and CDR2 are SGHRS and YFSETQ. J gave up 7 bases and V 4 bases, and 11 bases lay outside the gene matches. The CDR3 spans 16 residues. The CDR3: CASSPLTSGKLNEQFF. In DNA, the CDR3 is TGCGCCAGCAGCCCTCTTACTAGCGGGAAATTGAATGAGCAGTTCTTC.

The gene calls are TRBV5-8 and TRBJ1-4; D is ambiguous. The CDR3 runs 16 residues. Trimming removed 7 bases from V and 8 bases from J, with 24 bases in between. The germline CDR1 and CDR2 sequences are SGHTS and YDEGEE. As DNA, the CDR3 is TGTGCCAGCCGGGAGAGAGGATTCGCACTTCCGGAAAAACTGTTTTTT. This codes for CASRERGFALPEKLFF.

The sample holds a few counts of this clone. The chain joins TRBV25-1 to TRBJ2-2; TRBD2 agrees at 8 bases. The length of the CDR3 is 17 residues. The trim removed 0 bases at V and 6 bases at J, leaving 9 bases unmatched. Germline V gene lookup returns CDR1 MGHDK and CDR2 SYGVNS. The DNA of the CDR3 is TGTGCCAGCAGTGAATATCGGTCGGGACTAGTCTCCGGGGAGCTGTTTTTT. The encoded protein is CASSEYRSGLVSGELFF.

V gene TRBV5-5 combines with J gene TRBJ1-6, with D tentatively TRBD1 (5 bases). Germline V lookup: CDR1 SGHKS, CDR2 YYEKEE (reference sequence). The CDR3 extends over 16 amino acids. V lost 7 bases and J 7 bases, leaving 21 bases between the germline ends. The DNA of the CDR3 is TGTGCCAGCGGGGAAAGTTCGACAGTGAGGAATTCACCCCTCCACTTT. Amino acids: CASGESSTVRNSPLHF.

This rearrangement joins TRBV9 to TRBJ1-2; TRBD1 matches at 7 bases. V gave up 0 bases and J gave up 4 bases; unmatched junction bases: 9. Germline-derived CDR1 and CDR2 are SGDLS and YYNGEE. The CDR3 extends over 16 amino acids. This CDR3 reads CASSVGGTAPPYGYTF. The DNA for the CDR3 is TGTGCCAGCAGCGTAGGGGGGACAGCTCCTCCCTATGGCTACACCTTC.

The V and J genes are TRBV5-1 and TRBJ2-7, with a tentative D call TRBD1 (6 bases). Germline V gives CDR1 SGHRS, CDR2 YFSETQ. Trimming left V 0 bases short and J 2 bases short, with 12 bases between. CDR3 length equals 15 residues. The CDR3 nucleotides are TGCGCCAGCAGCTTGGAGACAGGTCGCACCTACGAGCAGTACTTC. It codes for CASSLETGRTYEQYF.